This T cell receptor beta chain was captured in a study of T cells in Graves' hyperthyroidism and ophthalmopathy. Researchers amplified the TCR beta CDR3 regions from RNA transcripts. HTBI primers were the set used in a first-round RT-PCR of the TCR CDR3. A single record per CDR3 protein comes from TCRdb applying MiXCR to the multiplex PCR reads. This sample carries hundreds of thousands of distinct CDR3 sequences, 30% to 40% of them seen once, and the ten largest clones take roughly 30%. The study, taken as a whole, reports: Most thyroid-expanded clonotypes above 0.001 were also found in blood.

This clonotype was detected only a few times. Its antigen is unidentified. The CDR3 totals 16 residues. The ends were cut back, 1 base at V and 3 bases at J, with 14 bases in the middle. Germline loops: CDR1 SGHRS, CDR2 YFSETQ. The receptor was isolated from a woman between 40 and 50 years old with Graves' hyperthyroidism. The specimen sequenced was blood. The chain carries TRBV5-1 and TRBJ1-3; perhaps TRBD1 as D (6 bases). This CDR3 reads CASSLIQGSDGNTIYF. CDR3 bases: TGCGCCAGCAGCTTGATACAGGGCTCGGATGGAAACACCATATATTTT.